A single sample gave rise to the 20 T cell receptor beta chains below, sequenced in a study of spatial heterogeneity in lung cancer. Which antigens these TCRs recognize remains unknown. Whole-study results and caveats: Counts of expanded alpha and beta TCRs within tumors tracked the tumor nonsynonymous mutation count.

Stated time point: sample taken at primary tumor resection. TCRdb reprocessed the 5' RACE reads via MiXCR and lists one record per CDR3 protein. The table has around 19,000 distinct CDR3 sequences, 15% seen once. The sample was lung tumor tissue, taken at surgery. These receptors all come from a female donor with early-stage non-small cell lung cancer.

The CDR3 DNA follows: TGTGCCAGTAGTCCAACTAGCGGCTACAATGAGCAGTTCTTC. Translated, it gives CASSPTSGYNEQFF. This chain uses TRBV19 with TRBJ2-1; 8 nucleotides match TRBD2. The CDR3 has 14 amino acids. Germline lookup yields CDR1 LNHDA and CDR2 SQIVND (reference sequence). The trim removed 5 bases at V and 3 bases at J, leaving 3 bases unmatched.

The chain links TRBV7-6 to TRBJ2-3, with 8 bases that match TRBD1. The V gene end was trimmed by 5 bases and the J gene end by 5 bases; junction bases not matched to a gene: 12. The length of the CDR3 is 16 residues. Germline V lookup: CDR1 SGHVS, CDR2 FNYEAQ. The DNA of the CDR3 is TGTGCCAGCAGCCTGATGCCGGGACAGGCCTTAGATACGCAGTATTTT. It yields the protein CASSLMPGQALDTQYF. The full variable domain, rest sourced from reference TRBV7-6 and TRBJ2-3, is GAGVSQSPRYKVTKRGQDVALRCDPISGHVSLYWYRQALGQGPEFLTYFNYEAQQDKSGLPNDRFSAERPEGSISTLTIQRTEQRDSAMYRCASSLMPGQALDTQYFGPGTRLTVL.

This chain uses TRBV5-1 with TRBJ2-1; D not certain. The CDR3 has 15 residues. Trimming stripped 4 bases from V and 0 bases from J, with 11 bases between. The germline gives CDR1 SGHRS, CDR2 YFSETQ. Written as DNA, the CDR3 is TGCGCCAGCAGCCCCTTAGACGGCTCCTACAATGAGCAGTTCTTC. It is translated as CASSPLDGSYNEQFF.

This clonotype came up a few times. The chain couples TRBV5-1 to TRBJ2-3; weak D call: TRBD2 (5 bases). Trimming pared 1 base from V and 2 bases from J, leaving 20 bases between. CDR3 length: 18 residues. Germline V CDR1 and CDR2: SGHRS, YFSETQ. CDR3: CASSLWGDRKTNTDTQYF. The CDR3 coding sequence is TGCGCCAGCAGCTTGTGGGGAGACCGAAAGACTAACACAGATACGCAGTATTTT.

This clonotype was seen repeatedly, ten times or more. The genes are TRBV2 and TRBJ1-6; perhaps TRBD1 as D (6 bases). This CDR3 spans 15 amino acids. Germline-derived CDR1 and CDR2 are SNHLY and FYNNEI. Deletions cut 2 bases from V and 7 bases from J, with 12 bases between. The CDR3 sequence is CASSERGGTNSPLHF. CDR3 DNA: TGTGCCAGCAGTGAACGTGGGGGCACAAATTCACCCCTCCACTTT.

This clonotype was seen a few times. This sequence joins TRBV6-5 and TRBJ2-1, with 7 nucleotides matching TRBD2. Losses at the gene ends were 0 bases for V and 6 bases for J; bases not matched to a gene: 8. The CDR3 is 16 residues long. In germline, CDR1 is MNHEY, CDR2 SVGAGI. Here the CDR3 DNA reads TGTGCCAGCAGTTACTCGAGGTGGGAGGGGTCCAATGAGCAGTTCTTC. Its translation: CASSYSRWEGSNEQFF.

The chain employs TRBV6-6 and TRBJ2-7; 7 bases are shared with TRBD2. The germline V gene has CDR1 MNHNY and CDR2 SVGAGI (reference sequence). This CDR3 region has 14 residues. With V trimmed by 2 bases and J by 2 bases, 3 bases remained unmatched. Here the CDR3 DNA reads TGTGCCAGCAGTTACGGGGGAGGGCCCTACGAGCAGTACTTC. This sequence encodes CASSYGGGPYEQYF.

The chain uses TRBV13 and TRBJ2-7; D may match TRBD1 or TRBD2 (5 bases each). CDR3 length equals 14 residues. Germline V gene lookup returns CDR1 PRHDT and CDR2 FYEKMQ (reference sequence). With 5 bases removed from V and 0 bases from J, the gap between germline ends came to 11 bases. This chain's CDR3 is CASSPRDGSYEQYF. The CDR3 DNA is TGTGCCAGCAGCCCCCGGGACGGCTCCTACGAGCAGTACTTC.

The rearrangement uses TRBV20-1 and TRBJ2-5; no clear D gene. Trimming shortened V by 8 bases and J by 4 bases, and 20 bases separated the two germline ends. The CDR3 loop spans 14 amino acids. Looked up from germline, CDR1 is DFQATT and CDR2 is SNEGSKA (reference sequence). The CDR3 sequence is CSPRSTAPGETQYF. The CDR3 DNA sequence: TGCAGTCCCCGGTCTACCGCTCCAGGAGAGACCCAGTACTTC.

Many counts were recorded for this clonotype. V is TRBV3-1 and J is TRBJ2-3; 9 bases are shared with TRBD1. Germline V CDR1 and CDR2: LGHDT, YNNKEL (reference sequence). The CDR3 is 15 amino acids. The ends lost 4 bases at V and 3 bases at J; junction bases unmatched: 5. CDR3 loop: CASSLGTGKTDTQYF. CDR3 sequence (DNA): TGTGCCAGCAGCCTAGGGACAGGGAAGACAGATACGCAGTATTTT.

This clonotype was found a few times. The V call is TRBV20-1, the J call TRBJ2-1; unclear D gene. Germline V gene sequence: CDR1 DFQATT, CDR2 SNEGSKA (reference sequence). V was pared by 5 bases and J by 1 base, with 9 bases between. This CDR3 comprises 13 residues. The CDR3 nucleotides are TGCAGTGCTCACAGAACTTCCTACAATGAGCAGTTCTTC. Encoded protein: CSAHRTSYNEQFF.

Concerning this clonotype: A much larger clone lies one base from this, so it may be a read error. The chain joins TRBV20-1 to TRBJ2-7; D unclear. This CDR3 has 12 amino acids. The germline V gene has CDR1 DFQATT and CDR2 SNEGSKA (reference sequence). The V end lost 3 bases, the J end lost 7 bases, and 13 bases lay between the germline ends. In DNA, the CDR3 is TGCAGTGCTAGCCGCCCGTGGGGTGAGCAGTACTTC. It specifies CSASRPWGEQYF.

V usage is TRBV5-1 and J usage is TRBJ2-6; D is possibly TRBD2 (7 bases). CDR1 SGHRS and CDR2 YFSETQ come from the germline V gene. The CDR3 covers 20 residues. V dropped 3 bases and J dropped 0 bases, with 22 bases sitting between them. The CDR3 nucleotides read TGCGCCAGCAGCTCGAATGGGGGGGCGGTTACCAACTCTGGGGCCAACGTCCTGACTTTC. Protein: CASSSNGGAVTNSGANVLTF.

This clonotype was picked up a small number of times. The rearrangement joins TRBV28 to TRBJ2-7; D uncertain. This CDR3 contains 15 residues. V lost 2 bases and J lost 6, with 17 bases in between. Per the germline V gene, CDR1 is MDHEN and CDR2 is SYDVKM. The CDR3 here is CASSLVRTQIGEQYF. In DNA, the CDR3 is TGTGCCAGCAGTTTAGTCCGGACCCAAATAGGCGAGCAGTACTTC.

Ten or more counts support this clonotype. The chain links TRBV29-1 to TRBJ2-7; TRBD1 matches 7 bases. Trimming removed 6 bases from V and 4 bases from J; junction bases left unmatched: 6. The CDR3 consists of 12 residues. CDR1 is SQVTM, CDR2 ANQGSEA, per germline. CDR3 protein: CSVKTGSYEQYF. The CDR3 DNA is TGCAGCGTAAAGACAGGGTCTTACGAGCAGTACTTC.

At least ten counts were recorded for this clonotype. The V and J genes are TRBV3-1 and TRBJ2-5, with D tentatively TRBD1 (6 bases). The CDR3 spans 15 residues. The V gene lost 3 bases and the J gene lost 4 bases, with 15 bases spanning the gap. Germline V gene data show CDR1 as LGHDT and CDR2 as YNNKEL (reference sequence). This CDR3 is CASSHYTGKGETQYF. CDR3 in DNA: TGTGCCAGCAGCCACTATACAGGGAAAGGAGAGACCCAGTACTTC.

V usage is TRBV4-2 and J usage is TRBJ2-3, with TRBD2 as a possible D gene (5 bases). Trimming removed 4 bases from V and 2 bases from J, with 13 bases in between. This CDR3 comprises 15 residues. Per germline, CDR1 LGHNA and CDR2 YNFKEQ. The CDR3 spells CASSLDYKHTDTQYF. The DNA of the CDR3 is TGTGCCAGCAGCCTTGACTACAAGCACACAGATACGCAGTATTTT.

This clonotype was seen at least ten times. This chain joins TRBV6-4 and TRBJ2-1; the D is unclear. From germline, CDR1 is MRHNA and CDR2 SNTAGT. The CDR3 has 15 residues. Trimming cost V 8 bases and J 6 bases, with 20 bases left between them. The CDR3 sequence: CASSPTTAPSNEQFF. CDR3 coding DNA: TGTGCCAGCTCACCGACCACGGCCCCTTCCAATGAGCAGTTCTTC.

Ten or more counts support this clonotype. Here the CDR3 reads CSALGQGAYEQYF. Here the CDR3 DNA reads TGCAGTGCTCTCGGACAGGGTGCCTACGAGCAGTACTTC. The chain has TRBV20-1 and TRBJ2-7; 8 nucleotides agree with TRBD1. The CDR3 spans 13 residues. Trimming took 5 bases from V and 2 from J; bases not matched to a gene: 5. Germline CDR1 is DFQATT and CDR2 is SNEGSKA (reference sequence).

Notes on this clonotype: This clone may be a read error of a much larger clone one base away. The gene calls are TRBV28 and TRBJ2-1, with D unresolved. The CDR3 contains 14 residues. The V end was cut by 2 bases, the J end by 3 bases, with 8 bases between. CDR1 is MDHEN, CDR2 SYDVKM, per germline. The CDR3 nucleotides read TGTGCCAGCAGTTTAGAAGGCTTCTACAATGAGCAGTTCTTC. This encodes CASSLEGFYNEQFF. The variable domain in full, with the rest retrieved from reference TRBV28 and TRBJ2-1, is DVKVTQSSRYLVKRTGEKVFLECVQDMDHENMFWYRQDPGLGLRLIYFSYDVKMKEKGDIPEGYSVSREKKERFSLILESASTNQTSMYLCASSLEGFYNEQFFGPGTRLTVL.